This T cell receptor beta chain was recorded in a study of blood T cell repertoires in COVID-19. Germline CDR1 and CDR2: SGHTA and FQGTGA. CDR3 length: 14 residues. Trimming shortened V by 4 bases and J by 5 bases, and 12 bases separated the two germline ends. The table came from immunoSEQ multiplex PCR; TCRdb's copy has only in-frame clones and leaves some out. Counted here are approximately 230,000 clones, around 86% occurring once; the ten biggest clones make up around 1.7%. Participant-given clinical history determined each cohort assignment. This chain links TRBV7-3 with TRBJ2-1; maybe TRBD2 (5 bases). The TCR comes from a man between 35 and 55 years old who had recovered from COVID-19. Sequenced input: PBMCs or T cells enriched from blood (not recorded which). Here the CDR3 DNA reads TGTGCCAGCAGCTGGGGAGACGGAAACAATGAGCAGTTCTTC. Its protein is CASSWGDGNNEQFF. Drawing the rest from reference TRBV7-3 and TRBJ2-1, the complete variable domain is GAGVSQTPSNKVTEKGKYVELRCDPISGHTALYWYRQSLGQGPEFLIYFQGTGAADDSGLPNDRFFAVRPEGSVSTLKIQRTERGDSAVYLCASSWGDGNNEQFFGPGTRLTVL.